This TCR beta chain was sequenced during a study of PD-1 blockade in classical Hodgkin lymphoma. Concerning this clone: As yet, its antigen is unknown.

The time point: cycle 4 day 1 (C4D1), after around six weeks of nivolumab. Exposure to brentuximab vedotin varied, and each patient had relapsed following autologous stem cell transplantation. Sequencing used immunoSEQ multiplex PCR; TCRdb keeps in-frame clones, though not all of them. The sample carries roughly 52,000 clones, roughly 86% recorded once. V lost 0 bases to trimming and J lost 2 bases, with 8 bases between them. The CDR3 contains 14 residues. CDR1 is LNHNV and CDR2 is YYDKDF in the germline V gene (reference sequence). Study-level points and caveats: What drove the repertoire differences, possibly disease activity or prior therapy, has not been defined. Lower baseline TCR diversity marked trial partial responders and progressors.

Material: peripheral blood mononuclear cells (PBMCs), obtained before the fourth cycle of nivolumab. The receptor's source is a human donor with classical Hodgkin lymphoma. The chain couples TRBV15 to TRBJ2-7; D tentatively fits TRBD1 or TRBD2 (5 bases each). Written as DNA, the CDR3 is TGTGCCACCAGCAGAGATCGGGGACCCTACGAGCAGTACTTC. Translation: CATSRDRGPYEQYF.